This passage covers 2 T cell receptor beta chains from one sample sequenced in a study of shared clonotypes between healthy human individuals. Sequenced by immunoSEQ multiplex PCR; TCRdb stores in-frame clones only, minus some. This sample has about 1 million clones, with around four fifths found just once. Sequenced sample: memory CD4+ T cells sorted from blood. Described subset: CD45RA-negative fraction. The receptors were sampled from a man aged 18 to 35 in good health.

This chain uses TRBV27 with TRBJ2-1; 7 bases align to TRBD2. The CDR3 is made up of 14 amino acids. The J segment lost 6 bases and the V segment lost 6 bases, leaving 8 bases of the junction unmatched. The V gene's germline CDR1 is MNHEY and CDR2 SMNVEV (reference sequence). The CDR3 here is CASRYSGPSNEQFF. The CDR3 DNA sequence: TGTGCCAGCAGATATAGCGGGCCCTCCAATGAGCAGTTCTTC.

The chain links TRBV6-1 to TRBJ2-5, with 12 positions matching TRBD2. Trimming took 2 bases from V and 2 from J; bases not matched to a gene: 6. CDR3 length: 17 amino acids. Germline values: CDR1 MNHNS, CDR2 SASEGT. The CDR3 nucleotides are TGTGCCAGCAGTGAATCCTCCACTAGCGGGGGGCAAGAGACCCAGTACTTC. It codes for CASSESSTSGGQETQYF.